This T cell receptor (beta chain) was identified in a study of blood T cell repertoires in COVID-19. The protocol was immunoSEQ multiplex PCR, while the TCRdb copy is restricted to in-frame clones and leaves out a portion. The sample includes about 210,000 clones, around 80% of them seen just once. Germline trimming cut 5 bases from V and 3 bases from J; bases unmatched to any gene: 11. The CDR3 is 17 residues long. The germline gives CDR1 MNHEY, CDR2 SMNVEV (reference sequence). Sequencing input: peripheral blood. The sequence was obtained from a man aged 45 to 65 with active or convalescent COVID-19. The chain combines TRBV27 with TRBJ2-5; 11 bases are shared with TRBD2. This CDR3 is CASSTTTLSGREETQYF. In nucleotides, the CDR3 is TGTGCCAGCAGTACCACCACCCTTAGCGGGAGGGAAGAGACCCAGTACTTC.